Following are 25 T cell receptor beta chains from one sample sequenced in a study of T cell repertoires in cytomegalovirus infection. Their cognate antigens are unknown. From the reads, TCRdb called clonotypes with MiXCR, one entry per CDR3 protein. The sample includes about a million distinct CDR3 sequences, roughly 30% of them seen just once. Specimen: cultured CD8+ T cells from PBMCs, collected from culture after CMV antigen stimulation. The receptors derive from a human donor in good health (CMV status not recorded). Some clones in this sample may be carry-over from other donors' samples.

The CDR3 DNA follows: TGTGCCACAGGACAGGGCACCGATGGCTACACCTTC. Protein sequence: CATGQGTDGYTF. The rearrangement joins TRBV2 to TRBJ1-2; 8 nucleotides line up with TRBD1. V lost 10 bases, J lost 6 bases, and 7 bases stayed unmatched. CDR3 size: 12 residues. Germline V gene sequence: CDR1 SNHLY, CDR2 FYNNEI.

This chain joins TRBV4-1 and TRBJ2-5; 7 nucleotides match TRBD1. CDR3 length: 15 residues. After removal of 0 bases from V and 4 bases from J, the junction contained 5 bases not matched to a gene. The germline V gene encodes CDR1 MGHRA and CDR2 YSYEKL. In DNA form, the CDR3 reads TGCGCCAGCAGCCAAGAGGCAGGGGGTTCAGAGACCCAGTACTTC. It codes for CASSQEAGGSETQYF.

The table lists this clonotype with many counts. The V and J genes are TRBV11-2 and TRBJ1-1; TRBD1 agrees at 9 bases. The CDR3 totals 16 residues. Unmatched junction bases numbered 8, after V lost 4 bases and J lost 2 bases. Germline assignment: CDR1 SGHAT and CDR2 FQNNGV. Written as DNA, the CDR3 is TGTGCCAGCAGCTGGTGGGACAGGGATCCTAACACTGAAGCTTTCTTT. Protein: CASSWWDRDPNTEAFF.

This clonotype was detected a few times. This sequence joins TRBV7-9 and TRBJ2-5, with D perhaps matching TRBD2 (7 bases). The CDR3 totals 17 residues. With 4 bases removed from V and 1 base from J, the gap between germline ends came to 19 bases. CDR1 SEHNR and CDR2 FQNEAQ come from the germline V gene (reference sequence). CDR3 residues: CASSSALRGATQETQYF. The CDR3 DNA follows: TGTGCCAGCAGCTCCGCCCTACGGGGGGCGACCCAAGAGACCCAGTACTTC.

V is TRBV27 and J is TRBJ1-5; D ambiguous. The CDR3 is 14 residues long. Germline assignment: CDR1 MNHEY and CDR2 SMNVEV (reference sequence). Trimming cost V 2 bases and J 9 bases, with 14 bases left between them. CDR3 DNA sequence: TGTGCCAGCAGTTTACGAGCGTTTCTAAGGCCCCAGCATTTT. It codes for CASSLRAFLRPQHF.

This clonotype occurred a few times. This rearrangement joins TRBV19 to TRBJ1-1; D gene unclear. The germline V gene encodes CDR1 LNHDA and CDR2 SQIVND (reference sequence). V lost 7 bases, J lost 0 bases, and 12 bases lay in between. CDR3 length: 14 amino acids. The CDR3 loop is CASMEYRLNTEAFF. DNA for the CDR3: TGTGCCAGTATGGAATACAGACTGAACACTGAAGCTTTCTTT.

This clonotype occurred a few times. The CDR3 DNA reads TGTGCCAGCAGTGAGCACGAGCAGTTCTTC. Translated: CASSEHEQFF. V usage is TRBV2 and J usage is TRBJ2-1; D is unresolved. The germline gives CDR1 SNHLY, CDR2 FYNNEI. The CDR3 contains 10 residues. V lost 3 bases and J 10 bases, leaving 4 bases between the germline ends.

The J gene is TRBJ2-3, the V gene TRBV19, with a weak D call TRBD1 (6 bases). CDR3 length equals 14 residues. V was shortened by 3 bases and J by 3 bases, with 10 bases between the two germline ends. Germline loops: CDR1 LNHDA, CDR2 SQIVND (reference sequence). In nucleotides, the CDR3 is TGTGCCAGTAGTATTGACAGGACGACAGATACGCAGTATTTT. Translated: CASSIDRTTDTQYF. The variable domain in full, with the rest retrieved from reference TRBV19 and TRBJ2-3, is DGGITQSPKYLFRKEGQNVTLSCEQNLNHDAMYWYRQDPGQGLRLIYYSQIVNDFQKGDIAEGYSVSREKKESFPLTVTSAQKNPTAFYLCASSIDRTTDTQYFGPGTRLTVL.

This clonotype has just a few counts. The CDR3 DNA follows: TGTGCCAGCAGCTTGGCAGGGCCCAGGGCCGAGGGCTACACCTTC. It codes for CASSLAGPRAEGYTF. The genes are TRBV5-5 and TRBJ1-2; possible D gene TRBD1, 5 bases. Germline CDR1 reads SGHKS; CDR2 reads YYEKEE (reference sequence). Trimming cost V 0 bases and J 8 bases, with 17 bases left between them. There are 15 residues in the CDR3.

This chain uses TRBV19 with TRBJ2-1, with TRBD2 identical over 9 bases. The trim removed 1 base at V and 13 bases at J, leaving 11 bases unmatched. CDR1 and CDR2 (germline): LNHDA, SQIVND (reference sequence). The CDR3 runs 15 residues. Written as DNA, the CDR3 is TGTGCCAGTAGTATAGGGTGGGGACTAGCCTATTTTCAGTTCTTC. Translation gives CASSIGWGLAYFQFF. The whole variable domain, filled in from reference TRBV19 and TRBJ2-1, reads DGGITQSPKYLFRKEGQNVTLSCEQNLNHDAMYWYRQDPGQGLRLIYYSQIVNDFQKGDIAEGYSVSREKKESFPLTVTSAQKNPTAFYLCASSIGWGLAYFQFFGPGTRLTVL.

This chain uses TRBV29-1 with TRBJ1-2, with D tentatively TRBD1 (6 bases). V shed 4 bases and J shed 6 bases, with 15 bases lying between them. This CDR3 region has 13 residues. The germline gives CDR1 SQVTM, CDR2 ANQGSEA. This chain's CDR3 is CSVVTGRGDGYTF. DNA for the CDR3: TGCAGCGTTGTAACAGGGAGAGGGGATGGCTACACCTTC.

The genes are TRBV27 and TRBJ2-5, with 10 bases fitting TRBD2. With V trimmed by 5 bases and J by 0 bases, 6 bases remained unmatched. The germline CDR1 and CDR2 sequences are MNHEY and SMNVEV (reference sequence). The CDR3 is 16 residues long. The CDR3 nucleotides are TGTGCCAGCAGTCCTCTAGCGGGGGAGTACCAAGAGACCCAGTACTTC. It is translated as CASSPLAGEYQETQYF.

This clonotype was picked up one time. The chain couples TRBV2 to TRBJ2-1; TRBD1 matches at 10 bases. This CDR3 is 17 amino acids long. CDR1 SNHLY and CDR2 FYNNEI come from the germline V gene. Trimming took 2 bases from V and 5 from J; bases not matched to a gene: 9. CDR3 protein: CASSEYYGTGDNNEQFF. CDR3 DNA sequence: TGTGCCAGCAGTGAATACTACGGGACAGGGGATAACAATGAGCAGTTCTTC.

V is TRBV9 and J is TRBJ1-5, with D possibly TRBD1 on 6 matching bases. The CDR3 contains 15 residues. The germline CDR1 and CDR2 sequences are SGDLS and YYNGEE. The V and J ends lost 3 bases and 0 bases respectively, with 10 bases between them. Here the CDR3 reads CASSETGSSNQPQHF. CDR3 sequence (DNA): TGTGCCAGCAGCGAGACAGGATCTAGCAATCAGCCCCAGCATTTT. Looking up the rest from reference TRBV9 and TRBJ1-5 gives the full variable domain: DSGVTQTPKHLITATGQRVTLRCSPRSGDLSVYWYQQSLDQGLQFLIQYYNGEERAKGNILERFSAQQFPDLHSELNLSSLELGDSALYFCASSETGSSNQPQHFGDGTRLSIL.

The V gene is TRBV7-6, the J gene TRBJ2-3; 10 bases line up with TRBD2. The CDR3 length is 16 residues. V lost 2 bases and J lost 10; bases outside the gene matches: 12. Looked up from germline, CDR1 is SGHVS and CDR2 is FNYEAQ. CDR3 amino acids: CASSLKPGLAAEAQYF. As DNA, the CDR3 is TGTGCCAGCAGCTTAAAACCAGGACTAGCGGCCGAGGCGCAGTATTTT. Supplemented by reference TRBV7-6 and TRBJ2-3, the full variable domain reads GAGVSQSPRYKVTKRGQDVALRCDPISGHVSLYWYRQALGQGPEFLTYFNYEAQQDKSGLPNDRFSAERPEGSISTLTIQRTEQRDSAMYRCASSLKPGLAAEAQYFGPGTRLTVL.

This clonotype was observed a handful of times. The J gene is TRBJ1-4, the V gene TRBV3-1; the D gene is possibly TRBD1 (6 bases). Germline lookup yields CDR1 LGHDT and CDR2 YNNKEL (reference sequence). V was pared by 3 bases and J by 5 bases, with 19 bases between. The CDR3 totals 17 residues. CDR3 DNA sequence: TGTGCCAGCAGCCAGCCCCAAAAGGGGGAAAGGAATGAAAAACTGTTTTTT. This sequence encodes CASSQPQKGERNEKLFF.

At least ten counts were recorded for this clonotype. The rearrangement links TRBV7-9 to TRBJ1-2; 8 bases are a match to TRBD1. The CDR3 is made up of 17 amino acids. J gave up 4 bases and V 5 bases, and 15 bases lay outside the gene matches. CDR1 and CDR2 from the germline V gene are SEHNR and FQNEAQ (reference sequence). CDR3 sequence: CASSPRPAGQGSYGYTF. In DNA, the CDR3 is TGTGCCAGCAGCCCTAGGCCCGCTGGACAGGGAAGCTATGGCTACACCTTC. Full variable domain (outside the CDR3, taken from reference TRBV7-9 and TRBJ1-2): DTGVSQNPRHKITKRGQNVTFRCDPISEHNRLYWYRQTLGQGPEFLTYFQNEAQLEKSRLLSDRFSAERPKGSFSTLEIQRTEQGDSAMYLCASSPRPAGQGSYGYTFGSGTRLTVV.

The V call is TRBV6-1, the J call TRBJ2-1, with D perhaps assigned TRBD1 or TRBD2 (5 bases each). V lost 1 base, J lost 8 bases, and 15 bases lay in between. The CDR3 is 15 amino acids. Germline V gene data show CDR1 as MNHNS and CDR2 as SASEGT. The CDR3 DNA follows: TGTGCCAGCAGTGAAGGCATAGAGGGGACGGATGAGCAGTTCTTC. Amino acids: CASSEGIEGTDEQFF.

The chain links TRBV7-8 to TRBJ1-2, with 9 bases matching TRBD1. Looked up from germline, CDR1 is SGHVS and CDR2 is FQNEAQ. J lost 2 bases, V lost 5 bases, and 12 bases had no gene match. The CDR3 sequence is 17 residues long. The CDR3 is CASSATGTGLENYGYTF. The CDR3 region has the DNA TGTGCCAGCAGCGCCACCGGGACAGGGCTGGAGAACTATGGCTACACCTTC.

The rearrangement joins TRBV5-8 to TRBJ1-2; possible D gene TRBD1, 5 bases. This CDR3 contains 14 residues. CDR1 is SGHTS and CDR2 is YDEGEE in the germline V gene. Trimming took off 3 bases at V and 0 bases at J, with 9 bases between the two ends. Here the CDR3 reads CASSYRQTNYGYTF. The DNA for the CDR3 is TGTGCCAGCAGCTACCGACAGACTAACTATGGCTACACCTTC.

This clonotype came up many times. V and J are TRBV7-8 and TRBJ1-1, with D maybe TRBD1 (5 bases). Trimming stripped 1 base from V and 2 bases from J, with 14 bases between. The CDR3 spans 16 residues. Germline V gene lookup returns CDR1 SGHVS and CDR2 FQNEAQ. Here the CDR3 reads CASSLDPGQYNTEAFF. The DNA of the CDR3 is TGTGCCAGCAGCTTAGACCCGGGGCAATATAACACTGAAGCTTTCTTT.

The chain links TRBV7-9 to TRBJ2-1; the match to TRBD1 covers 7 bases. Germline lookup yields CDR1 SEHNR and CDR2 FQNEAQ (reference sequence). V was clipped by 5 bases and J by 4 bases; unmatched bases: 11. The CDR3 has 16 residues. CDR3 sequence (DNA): TGTGCCAGCAGCCCGCACCGGGACAGCGAGTACAATGAGCAGTTCTTC. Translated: CASSPHRDSEYNEQFF.

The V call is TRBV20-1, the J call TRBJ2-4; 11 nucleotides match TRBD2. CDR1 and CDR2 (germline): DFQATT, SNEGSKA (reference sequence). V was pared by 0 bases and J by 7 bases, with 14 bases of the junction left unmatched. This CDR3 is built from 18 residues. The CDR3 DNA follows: TGCAGTGCTAGAGATCAAGGGAGTAGCGGGGGGGCCAGGAACATTCAGTACTTC. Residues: CSARDQGSSGGARNIQYF.

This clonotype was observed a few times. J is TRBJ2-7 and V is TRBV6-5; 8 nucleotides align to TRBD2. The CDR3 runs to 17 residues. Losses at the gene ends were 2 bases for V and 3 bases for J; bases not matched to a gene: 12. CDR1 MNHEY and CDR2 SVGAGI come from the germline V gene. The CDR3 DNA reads TGTGCCAGCAGTTACCCCTCCCGGGAGGGATTCAGCTACGAGCAGTACGTC. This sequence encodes CASSYPSREGFSYEQYV.

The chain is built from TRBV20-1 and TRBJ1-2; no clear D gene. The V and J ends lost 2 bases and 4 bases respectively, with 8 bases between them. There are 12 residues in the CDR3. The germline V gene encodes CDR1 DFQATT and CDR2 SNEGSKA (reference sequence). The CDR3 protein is CSARQQRYGYTF. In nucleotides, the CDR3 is TGCAGTGCTAGACAACAGCGCTATGGCTACACCTTC.